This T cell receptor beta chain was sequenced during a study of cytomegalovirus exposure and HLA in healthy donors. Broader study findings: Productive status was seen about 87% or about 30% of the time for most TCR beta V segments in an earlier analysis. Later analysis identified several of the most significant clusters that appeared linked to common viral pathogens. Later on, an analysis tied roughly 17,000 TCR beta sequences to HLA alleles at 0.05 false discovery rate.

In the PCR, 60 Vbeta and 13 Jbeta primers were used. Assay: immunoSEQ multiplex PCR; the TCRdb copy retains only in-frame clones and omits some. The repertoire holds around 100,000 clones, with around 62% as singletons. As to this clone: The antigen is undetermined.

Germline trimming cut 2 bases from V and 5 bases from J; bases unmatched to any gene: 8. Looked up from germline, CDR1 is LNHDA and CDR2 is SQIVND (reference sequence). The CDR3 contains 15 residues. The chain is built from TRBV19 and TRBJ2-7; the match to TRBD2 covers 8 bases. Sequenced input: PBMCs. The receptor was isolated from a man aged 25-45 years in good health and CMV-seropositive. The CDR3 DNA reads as TGTGCCAGTAGTATATATGGCCCGGGGGGGGACGAGCAGTACTTC. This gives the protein CASSIYGPGGDEQYF.